The 16 T cell receptor beta chains given below trace back to one sample, sequenced in a study of blood T cell repertoires in COVID-19. Assay: immunoSEQ multiplex PCR; the TCRdb copy retains only in-frame clones and omits some. Among about 86,000 clones listed, just under 85% were seen once. Material: peripheral blood. These receptors all come from a middle-aged man with acute or convalescent COVID-19.

This clone was counted a single time. The rearrangement links TRBV5-1 to TRBJ2-7; TRBD1 agrees at 7 bases. The CDR3 is made up of 14 amino acids. From germline, CDR1 is SGHRS and CDR2 YFSETQ. The J segment lost 4 bases and the V segment lost 4 bases, leaving 8 bases of the junction unmatched. The CDR3, as DNA: TGCGCCAGCAGCCAAATCGACAGGGTGTACGAGCAGTACTTC. This sequence encodes CASSQIDRVYEQYF.

The rearrangement links TRBV5-1 to TRBJ2-5, with 9 bases identical to TRBD2. Germline V lookup: CDR1 SGHRS, CDR2 YFSETQ. The length of the CDR3 is 13 residues. With V trimmed by 4 bases and J by 5 bases, 3 bases remained unmatched. This CDR3 is CASSKSGGETQYF. CDR3 sequence (DNA): TGCGCCAGCAGCAAAAGCGGGGGGGAGACCCAGTACTTC.

V is TRBV11-2 and J is TRBJ2-2; 7 bases are a match to TRBD2. This CDR3 comprises 14 residues. Germline CDR1 and CDR2: SGHAT and FQNNGV. Losses at the gene ends were 5 bases for V and 1 base for J; bases not matched to a gene: 1. This CDR3 is CASSGTKNTGELFF. As DNA, the CDR3 is TGTGCCAGCAGCGGGACTAAGAACACCGGGGAGCTGTTTTTT.

In this sample, this clone turned up a few times. This sequence joins TRBV18 and TRBJ1-5; unclear D gene. Trimming took 3 bases from V and 5 from J, leaving 17 bases between them. The germline CDR1 and CDR2 sequences are KGHSH and LQKENI. The CDR3 contains 16 residues. The chain's CDR3 is CASSPAGHTEDQPQHF. CDR3 DNA sequence: TGTGCCAGCTCACCGGCAGGTCATACGGAGGATCAGCCCCAGCATTTT.

The V gene is TRBV4-3, the J gene TRBJ2-5; D is possibly TRBD2 (6 bases). The germline gives CDR1 LGHNA, CDR2 YSLEER. V lost 0 bases and J 2 bases, leaving 10 bases between the germline ends. This CDR3 is built from 15 residues. CDR3 nucleotide sequence: TGCGCCAGCAGCCAAGACGGCGGGAATCAAGAGACCCAGTACTTC. It is translated as CASSQDGGNQETQYF.

This clone was counted between two and nine times. The rearrangement links TRBV5-1 to TRBJ1-6; the match to TRBD1 covers 8 bases. The germline gives CDR1 SGHRS, CDR2 YFSETQ. The CDR3 runs 16 residues. Losses at the gene ends were 0 bases for V and 9 bases for J; bases not matched to a gene: 8. The CDR3 region has the DNA TGCGCCAGCAGCTTGGCCGCAACAGGGGGGAGTTCACCCCTCCACTTT. Translating gives CASSLAATGGSSPLHF.

The chain recombines TRBV5-1 with TRBJ1-1; D perhaps matches TRBD1 (5 bases). V was trimmed by 1 base and J by 5 bases, leaving 12 bases between them. Germline CDR1 reads SGHRS; CDR2 reads YFSETQ. The CDR3 is made up of 14 amino acids. CDR3 nucleotides: TGCGCCAGCAGCTTGCAACGGGGGTATACTGAAGCTTTCTTT. It translates to CASSLQRGYTEAFF.

The V gene is TRBV2, the J gene TRBJ1-5, with 7 bases identical to TRBD1. From germline, CDR1 is SNHLY and CDR2 FYNNEI. The CDR3 sequence is 14 residues long. The V segment lost 5 bases and the J segment 6 bases; nucleotides outside the gene matches: 7. DNA for the CDR3: TGTGCCAGCAGTTCCACAGGGGCGGTTCAGCCCCAGCATTTT. Translated, it gives CASSSTGAVQPQHF.

The genes are TRBV7-2 and TRBJ1-1; D not certain. The germline CDR1 and CDR2 sequences are SGHTA and FQGNSA. V shed 8 bases and J shed 4 bases, with 20 bases lying between them. The CDR3 contains 15 residues. This chain's CDR3 is CASENSGAHRTEAFF. CDR3 DNA: TGTGCCAGCGAAAATTCGGGAGCTCATCGCACTGAAGCTTTCTTT.

The chain uses TRBV28 and TRBJ2-3, with 9 bases identical to TRBD2. Trimming at V came to 1 base and at J to 6 bases, leaving 5 bases not matched to a gene. CDR1 is MDHEN, CDR2 SYDVKM, per germline. The CDR3 extends over 15 amino acids. The CDR3 bases are TGTGCCAGCAGTTTATTAGCGGGAGAGGGGGATACGCAGTATTTT. Its protein is CASSLLAGEGDTQYF.

The chain carries TRBV25-1 and TRBJ1-5, with 8 bases fitting TRBD1. Germline assignment: CDR1 MGHDK and CDR2 SYGVNS. The V and J ends lost 4 bases and 6 bases, in that order; junction bases with no gene match: 5. The CDR3 is made up of 14 amino acids. This CDR3 reads CASSVTGDRQPQHF. Written as DNA, the CDR3 is TGTGCCAGCAGTGTGACAGGGGATCGTCAGCCCCAGCATTTT.

This clone was observed a single time. The genes are TRBV20-1 and TRBJ2-7; D perhaps matches TRBD2 (5 bases). In germline, CDR1 is DFQATT, CDR2 SNEGSKA (reference sequence). The CDR3 has 10 residues. V was trimmed by 6 bases and J by 11 bases, leaving 14 bases between them. CDR3 DNA: TGCAGTGCCGGGGAAGTGGGAGAGTACTTC. Translation: CSAGEVGEYF.

This sequence joins TRBV7-9 and TRBJ2-2, with TRBD2 as a possible D gene (6 bases). From germline, CDR1 is SEHNR and CDR2 FQNEAQ (reference sequence). Trimming removed 4 bases from V and 3 bases from J, with 12 bases in between. This CDR3 comprises 15 residues. The CDR3 loop reads CASSSSGTYTGELFF. In DNA, the CDR3 is TGTGCCAGCAGCTCATCCGGGACTTACACCGGGGAGCTGTTTTTT.

V gene TRBV11-2 combines with J gene TRBJ2-5; TRBD2 matches 8 bases. The V gene end was trimmed by 6 bases and the J gene end by 4 bases; junction bases not matched to a gene: 10. CDR1 and CDR2 (germline): SGHAT, FQNNGV. CDR3 length equals 15 residues. This CDR3 is CASSSTAGGLETQYF. DNA for the CDR3: TGTGCCAGCAGTTCTACTGCGGGGGGCTTAGAGACCCAGTACTTC.

This sequence joins TRBV12-5 and TRBJ2-3; D is perhaps TRBD2 (5 bases). The CDR3 consists of 13 residues. CDR1 and CDR2 from the germline V gene are LGHNT and FRNRAP. Trimming removed 4 bases from V and 10 bases from J, with 15 bases in between. The CDR3 spells CASGWMEEEAQYF. CDR3 nucleotide sequence: TGTGCTAGTGGTTGGATGGAGGAGGAGGCGCAGTATTTT.

This chain links TRBV6-5 with TRBJ2-3, with D perhaps matching TRBD2 (5 bases). Trimming stripped 0 bases from V and 4 bases from J, with 14 bases between. CDR3 size: 16 residues. The germline V gene encodes CDR1 MNHEY and CDR2 SVGAGI. CDR3 amino acids: CASSYSYVGVSDTQYF. In DNA form, the CDR3 reads TGTGCCAGCAGTTACTCCTACGTCGGGGTGTCAGATACGCAGTATTTT.